This TCR beta chain was observed in a study of blood T cell repertoires in COVID-19. The study recruited exposed participants who had met a COVID-19 case within 2 weeks before entry. Looked up from germline, CDR1 is SGHDT and CDR2 is YYEEEE. CDR3 length: 13 residues. V dropped 6 bases and J dropped 5 bases, with 11 bases sitting between them. Here immunoSEQ multiplex PCR was the method, and the copy in TCRdb shows in-frame clones only, minus some. The repertoire holds 150,000 to 200,000 clones, with 84% as singletons. Source material: PBMCs or T cells enriched from blood (not recorded which). The chain couples TRBV5-6 to TRBJ1-4, with D uncertain. The sequence came from a woman under 40 who had been exposed to COVID-19. The CDR3 nucleotides are TGTGCCAGCAACGAAAGCCCCAATGAAAAACTGTTTTTT. Encoded protein: CASNESPNEKLFF.